The clone carrying this TCR beta chain was seen only a few times. Germline V gives CDR1 MNHEY, CDR2 SVGAGI. The CDR3 has 15 amino acids. Trimming took 4 bases from V and 1 from J, leaving 11 bases between them. The assay was immunoSEQ multiplex PCR, and TCRdb's table has in-frame clones only and misses some. Among 56,000 or so clones listed, 80% were seen once. This sample stems from a study of T cell responses to AZD1222 COVID-19 vaccine. Both about-4-week and about-12-week second-dose recipients were combined. This chain joins TRBV6-5 and TRBJ1-5, with D possibly TRBD1 on 6 matching bases. This sequence originates from an adult who received the AZD1222 COVID-19 vaccine. The material was peripheral blood, obtained 28 days after the second AZD1222 dose. CDR3 in DNA: TGTGCCAGCAGTTCCGGGACAACAAGCAATCAGCCCCAGCATTTT. This sequence encodes CASSSGTTSNQPQHF.